Following are 11 T cell receptor beta chains from one sample sequenced in a study of tumor-infiltrating lymphocytes in localized non-small cell lung cancer. Produced via immunoSEQ multiplex PCR; TCRdb's table is partial and in-frame only. The sample carries about 16,000 clones, over 55% recorded once. The source material was lung tumor tissue. The receptor source for this set is a human donor with non-small cell lung cancer.

This clone was detected a few times. The chain combines TRBV20-1 with TRBJ1-5; D is unresolved. The CDR3 is made up of 11 amino acids. Germline V gene sequence: CDR1 DFQATT, CDR2 SNEGSKA (reference sequence). Trimming took 6 bases from V and 5 from J, leaving 8 bases between them. The CDR3 DNA reads as TGCAGTGCCGGGGTGGATCAGCCCCAGCATTTT. Translating gives CSAGVDQPQHF.

The V and J genes are TRBV28 and TRBJ2-7; TRBD2 matches at 8 bases. The CDR3 contains 15 residues. V shed 5 bases and J 1 base; nucleotides not matched to a gene: 7. Germline CDR1 MDHEN, CDR2 SYDVKM. CDR3 coding DNA: TGTGCCAGCAGTGCGAGCGGGAGAGGGTCCTACGAGCAGTACTTC. Translating gives CASSASGRGSYEQYF.

This sequence joins TRBV7-6 and TRBJ1-1, with D unclear. This CDR3 comprises 12 residues. The germline V gene has CDR1 SGHVS and CDR2 FNYEAQ. V lost 4 bases and J lost 11, with 14 bases in between. CDR3 residues: CASSSGMERAFF. The CDR3 DNA is TGTGCCAGCAGCTCGGGGATGGAGAGGGCTTTCTTT.

The V gene is TRBV25-1, the J gene TRBJ1-6, with 8 positions matching TRBD1. Germline-derived CDR1 and CDR2 are MGHDK and SYGVNS. This CDR3 spans 15 amino acids. Trimming removed 8 bases from V and 9 bases from J; junction bases left unmatched: 12. This chain's CDR3 is CASGLNGQGSSPLHF. CDR3 nucleotide sequence: TGTGCCAGCGGCCTTAACGGACAGGGTTCTTCACCCCTCCACTTT.

The V gene is TRBV27, the J gene TRBJ1-1; the D is unclear. CDR1 and CDR2 from the germline V gene are MNHEY and SMNVEV (reference sequence). Trimming shortened V by 5 bases and J by 4 bases, and 11 bases separated the two germline ends. This CDR3 has 13 amino acids. DNA of the CDR3: TGTGCCAGCAGTCAAAAATCGAGCACTGAAGCTTTCTTT. Amino acids: CASSQKSSTEAFF.

The CDR3 spells CASSFTGEAEAFF. CDR3 nucleotide sequence: TGTGCCAGTAGTTTCACAGGGGAGGCTGAAGCTTTCTTT. The V gene is TRBV19, the J gene TRBJ1-1; 7 bases agree with TRBD1. The CDR3 length is 13 residues. J gave up 6 bases and V 5 bases, and 6 bases lay outside the gene matches. CDR1 and CDR2 (germline): LNHDA, SQIVND (reference sequence).

The J gene is TRBJ1-1, the V gene TRBV19; weak D call: TRBD1 (5 bases). Germline values: CDR1 LNHDA, CDR2 SQIVND (reference sequence). The CDR3 has 13 residues. V was clipped by 6 bases and J by 8 bases, with 16 bases between them. The CDR3: CASSLGTASEAFF. The CDR3 nucleotides read TGTGCCAGTAGCCTAGGGACCGCCTCAGAAGCTTTCTTT.

The rearrangement joins TRBV4-1 to TRBJ2-3, with 9 bases aligning to TRBD2. Trimming at V came to 2 bases and at J to 4 bases, leaving 10 bases not matched to a gene. The CDR3 extends over 17 amino acids. Per germline, CDR1 MGHRA and CDR2 YSYEKL. The CDR3 DNA reads TGCGCCAGCAGCCAATGGGGAAATAGCGGGAGCGCAGATACGCAGTATTTT. Protein sequence: CASSQWGNSGSADTQYF.

CDR3 protein: CASSWEGRGFRNEKLFF. The CDR3 nucleotides read TGTGCCAGCAGCTGGGAGGGCCGGGGATTTCGTAATGAAAAACTGTTTTTT. This rearrangement joins TRBV7-9 to TRBJ1-4; D remains unclear. The CDR3 is 17 residues long. The germline V gene has CDR1 SEHNR and CDR2 FQNEAQ (reference sequence). V dropped 4 bases and J dropped 4 bases, with 19 bases sitting between them.

V and J are TRBV15 and TRBJ2-7; D is possibly TRBD1 or TRBD2 (5 bases each). Trimming removed 1 base from V and 2 bases from J, with 15 bases in between. The CDR3 spans 16 residues. CDR1 is LNHNV, CDR2 YYDKDF, per germline (reference sequence). In nucleotides, the CDR3 is TGTGCCACCAGCAGAGGCCGAGGGGCAACGGCCTACGAGCAGTACTTC. Its translation: CATSRGRGATAYEQYF.

This clone was seen more than once but under ten times. The chain recombines TRBV18 with TRBJ2-1, with 14 nucleotides matching TRBD2. The CDR3 spans 16 residues. The germline V gene has CDR1 KGHSH and CDR2 LQKENI. After removal of 3 bases from V and 5 bases from J, the junction contained 3 bases not matched to a gene. In DNA, the CDR3 is TGTGCCAGCTCACCGGGACTAGCGGGGGACCACAATGAGCAGTTCTTC. It yields the protein CASSPGLAGDHNEQFF.